This T cell receptor beta chain was observed in a study of blood T cell repertoires in COVID-19. Background on the study: Sources were T cells, B-cell-depleted T cells, or PBMCs; the material itself was cDNA or gDNA.

Per the authors' pipeline: Quantification of nucleated cells was approximated via reference gene primer amplification. Some clones are missing from TCRdb's copy, which holds only in-frame ones; the method was immunoSEQ multiplex PCR. V and J calls and clone size are those listed in that table; D and trimming were worked out from the DNA. The data contain about half a million clones, approximately 83% of them seen just once; the ten biggest clones take up approximately 2.9%. Trimming took off 3 bases at V and 0 bases at J, with 10 bases between the two ends. The V gene's germline CDR1 is SGHRS and CDR2 YFSETQ. CDR3 length equals 15 residues.

The J gene is TRBJ1-5, the V gene TRBV5-1; unclear D gene. This TCR was recovered from a human donor in a cohort sampled during active COVID-19. Sequencing used peripheral blood. The CDR3 region has the DNA TGCGCCAGCAGCTCCGGTCCTAATAGCAATCAGCCCCAGCATTTT. This translates into CASSSGPNSNQPQHF.